The present T cell receptor (beta chain) was sequenced within a study of CD4 T cells in relation to SARS-CoV-2 and coronaviruses. Unexposed donor CD4+ T cells date from about 2011-2018, before the COVID-19 pandemic. Isolation of CD4+ T cells took place after around 11 days in culture. Germline trimming cut 0 bases from V and 1 base from J; bases unmatched to any gene: 1. CDR1 and CDR2 (germline): SGHAT, FQNNGV. The CDR3 length is 15 residues. Method: immunoSEQ multiplex PCR; TCRdb's copy keeps in-frame clones and lacks some. The table records some 21,000 clones, more than 65% of them present only once. Turning to this clone: Its cognate antigen is unknown.

This chain connects TRBV11-2 to TRBJ2-7; 9 bases match TRBD1. Sample: CD4+ T cells from PBMCs, cultured in vitro. This receptor was obtained from a human donor in good health. The CDR3 is CASSLDDRGSYEQYF. CDR3 coding DNA: TGTGCCAGCAGCTTAGACGACAGGGGGTCCTACGAGCAGTACTTC.